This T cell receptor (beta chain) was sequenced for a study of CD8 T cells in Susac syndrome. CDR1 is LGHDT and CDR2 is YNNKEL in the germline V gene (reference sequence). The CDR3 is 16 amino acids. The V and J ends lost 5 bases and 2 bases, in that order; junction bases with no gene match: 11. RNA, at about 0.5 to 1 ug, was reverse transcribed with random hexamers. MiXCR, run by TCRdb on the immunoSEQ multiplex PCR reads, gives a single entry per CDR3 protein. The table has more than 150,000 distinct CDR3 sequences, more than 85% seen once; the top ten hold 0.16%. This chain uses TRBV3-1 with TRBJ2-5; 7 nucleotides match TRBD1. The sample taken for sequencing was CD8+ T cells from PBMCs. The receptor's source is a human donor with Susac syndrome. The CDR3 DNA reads TGTGCCAGCAGCGTTGGGGACAGAATTTTACAAGAGACCCAGTACTTC. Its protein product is CASSVGDRILQETQYF.